These T cell receptor beta chains were read from a single sample in a study of OX40 agonist ivuxolimab in advanced cancers. The repertoire was sequenced with immunoSEQ multiplex PCR; TCRdb's copy has only in-frame clones and lacks some. The repertoire holds 40,000 or so clones, roughly 82% seen once, with 7.6% in the top ten. Source: CD4+ or CD8+ T cells sorted from blood, taken in a trial of the OX40 agonist ivuxolimab. These TCRs come from an adult with an advanced solid tumor such as melanoma, head and neck, liver or kidney cancer. Both conserved end residues are part of each CDR3. D genes are given only for firm matches. Expanded clones get a size class; other rows say once, few or many, or leave the size out.

clone size: NA; J gene: TRBJ2-2; D gene: NA; V gene: TRBV4-3; CDR3 DNA: TGCGCCAGCAGCCAAGAACTGGAGTTAATGAGAACCGGGGAGCTGTTTTTT; CDR3 protein: CASSQELELMRTGELFF
clone size: NA; J gene: TRBJ2-2; D gene: NA; V gene: TRBV7-2; CDR3 DNA: TGTGCCAGCAGCCCCGGGGGCAGGAGAGGCGGGGAGCTGTTTTTT; CDR3 protein: CASSPGGRRGGELFF
clone size: NA; J gene: TRBJ1-1; D gene: NA; V gene: TRBV18; CDR3 DNA: TGTGCCAGCTCACCACAGGAGGCTGAAGCTTTCTTT; CDR3 protein: CASSPQEAEAFF
clone size: few; J gene: TRBJ2-7; D gene: NA; V gene: TRBV10-1; CDR3 DNA: TGCGCCAGCAGTGAGTCTTTATGGCCATGGGGCTACGAGCAGTACTTC; CDR3 protein: CASSESLWPWGYEQYF
clone size: NA; J gene: TRBJ2-1; D gene: TRBD2; V gene: TRBV5-4; CDR3 DNA: TGTGCCAGCAGCCAGACTAGCGGGCTGAGCTCCTACAATGAGCAGTTCTTC; CDR3 protein: CASSQTSGLSSYNEQFF
clone size: once; J gene: TRBJ2-7; D gene: TRBD2; V gene: TRBV7-2; CDR3 DNA: TGTGCCAGCAGACCACTAGCGGGGGCGCCGGTCTTC; CDR3 protein: CASRPLAGAPVF
clone size: NA; J gene: TRBJ2-5; D gene: NA; V gene: TRBV5-8; CDR3 DNA: TGTGCCAGCAGCTTCTCGCGGGAAGGCGGAGAGACCCAGTACTTC; CDR3 protein: CASSFSREGGETQYF
clone size: NA; J gene: TRBJ2-3; D gene: NA; V gene: TRBV12-2; CDR3 DNA: TGTGCAAGTCGCTGCCGAGAAGCGGGAGATCAACCCGGTACGCAGTATTTT; CDR3 protein: CASRCREAGDQPGTQYF
clone size: NA; J gene: TRBJ2-3; D gene: NA; V gene: TRBV21-1; CDR3 DNA: TGTGCCAGCAGCAAAAGGGGTCCAGCCACAGATACGCAGTATTTT; CDR3 protein: CASSKRGPATDTQYF
clone size: NA; J gene: TRBJ2-1; D gene: NA; V gene: TRBV29-1; CDR3 DNA: TGCAGCGTTGGAGCCCTACTAGCTCTCAATGAGCAGTTCTTC; CDR3 protein: CSVGALLALNEQFF
clone size: NA; J gene: TRBJ1-2; D gene: NA; V gene: TRBV15; CDR3 DNA: TGTGCCACCAGCAGAGATCTGGTACACTATGGCTACACCTTC; CDR3 protein: CATSRDLVHYGYTF
clone size: NA; J gene: TRBJ2-6; D gene: NA; V gene: TRBV11-3; CDR3 DNA: TGTGCCAGCAGCCTCGACAGCTCTGGGGCCAACGTCCTGACTTTC; CDR3 protein: CASSLDSSGANVLTF
clone size: NA; J gene: TRBJ2-3; D gene: TRBD1; V gene: TRBV6-1; CDR3 DNA: TGTGCCAGCACTAGGGACAGGGATACAGATACGCAGTATTTT; CDR3 protein: CASTRDRDTDTQYF
clone size: NA; J gene: TRBJ1-5; D gene: NA; V gene: TRBV2; CDR3 DNA: TGTGCCAGCAGTGACAGCGTCTATCAGCCCCAGCATTTT; CDR3 protein: CASSDSVYQPQHF
clone size: NA; J gene: TRBJ2-1; D gene: NA; V gene: TRBV6-4; CDR3 DNA: TGTGCCAGCAAAGGTAGTTCCCCCAATGAGCAGTTCTTC; CDR3 protein: CASKGSSPNEQFF
clone size: NA; J gene: TRBJ2-3; D gene: TRBD2; V gene: TRBV7-9; CDR3 DNA: TGTGCCAGCAGCCTTAGCGGGAGGGTCCAAGATACGCAGTATTTT; CDR3 protein: CASSLSGRVQDTQYF
clone size: NA; J gene: TRBJ2-1; D gene: TRBD2; V gene: TRBV18; CDR3 DNA: TGTGCCAGCTCACCAGGATTAGCGGGAGTAGGTGAGCAGTTCTTC; CDR3 protein: CASSPGLAGVGEQFF
clone size: once; J gene: TRBJ1-1; D gene: NA; V gene: TRBV20-1; CDR3 DNA: TGCAGTGTCCTCGGGAACACTGAAGCTTTCTTT; CDR3 protein: CSVLGNTEAFF
clone size: NA; J gene: TRBJ2-3; D gene: TRBD1; V gene: TRBV2; CDR3 DNA: TGTGCCAGCAGTCCGACAGGGATTAGCACAGATACGCAGTATTTT; CDR3 protein: CASSPTGISTDTQYF
clone size: NA; J gene: TRBJ2-1; D gene: NA; V gene: TRBV11-2; CDR3 DNA: TGTGCCAGCAGCCAAACGTCGGTGCATGAGCAGTTCTTC; CDR3 protein: CASSQTSVHEQFF
clone size: NA; J gene: TRBJ2-1; D gene: TRBD2; V gene: TRBV27; CDR3 DNA: TGTGCCAGCAGTTTTAGCGGGAACGGTGAGCAGTTCTTC; CDR3 protein: CASSFSGNGEQFF